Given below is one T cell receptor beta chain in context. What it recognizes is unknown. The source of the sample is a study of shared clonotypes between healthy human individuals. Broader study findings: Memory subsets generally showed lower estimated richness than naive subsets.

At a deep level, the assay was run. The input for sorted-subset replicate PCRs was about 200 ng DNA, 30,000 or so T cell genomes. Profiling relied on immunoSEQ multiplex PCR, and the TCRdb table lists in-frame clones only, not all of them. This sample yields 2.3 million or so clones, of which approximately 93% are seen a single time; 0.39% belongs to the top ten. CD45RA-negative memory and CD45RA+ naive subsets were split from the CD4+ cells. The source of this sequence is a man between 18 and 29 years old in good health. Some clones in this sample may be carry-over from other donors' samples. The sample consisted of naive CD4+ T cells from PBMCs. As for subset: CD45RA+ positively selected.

The CDR3 DNA is TGCGCCAGCAGCCAAGAAGGCCACGGCACAGATACGCAGTATTTT. This codes for CASSQEGHGTDTQYF. The J gene is TRBJ2-3, the V gene TRBV4-3; D is ambiguous. From germline, CDR1 is LGHNA and CDR2 YSLEER. Trimming took 0 bases from V and 1 from J, leaving 8 bases between them. This CDR3 region has 15 residues.